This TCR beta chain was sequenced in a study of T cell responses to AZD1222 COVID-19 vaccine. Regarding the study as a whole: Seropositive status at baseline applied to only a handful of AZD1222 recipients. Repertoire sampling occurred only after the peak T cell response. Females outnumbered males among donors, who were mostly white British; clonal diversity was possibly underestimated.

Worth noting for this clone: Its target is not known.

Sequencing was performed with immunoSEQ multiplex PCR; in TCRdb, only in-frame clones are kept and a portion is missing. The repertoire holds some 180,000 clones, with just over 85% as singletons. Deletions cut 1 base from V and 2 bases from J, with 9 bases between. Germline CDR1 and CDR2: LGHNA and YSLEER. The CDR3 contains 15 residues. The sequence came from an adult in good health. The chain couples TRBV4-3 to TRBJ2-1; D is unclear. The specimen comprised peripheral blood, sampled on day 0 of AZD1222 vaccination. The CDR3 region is CASSQAPDTYNEQFF. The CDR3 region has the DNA TGCGCCAGCAGCCAAGCCCCGGATACCTACAATGAGCAGTTCTTC.